Reported below is one T cell receptor (beta chain). The assay was immunoSEQ multiplex PCR, and TCRdb's table has in-frame clones only and misses some. Among about 250,000 clones, approximately 84% were seen once, and the ten largest hold 12%. This sample was included in a study of cytomegalovirus exposure and HLA in healthy donors. The CDR3 has 14 amino acids. Germline values: CDR1 LNHDA, CDR2 SQIVND (reference sequence). Trimming removed 4 bases from V and 6 bases from J; junction bases left unmatched: 6. This receptor was obtained from a man aged 18 to 29 in good health and CMV-seropositive. Specimen: PBMCs. The J gene is TRBJ1-2, the V gene TRBV19; 9 bases fit TRBD1. The CDR3 region is CASSTKQGANGYTF. The CDR3 region has the DNA TGTGCCAGTAGTACAAAACAGGGGGCTAATGGCTACACCTTC.